The rows below give T cell receptor beta chains drawn from one sample of a study of spatial heterogeneity in lung cancer. TCRdb used MiXCR to reprocess the 5' RACE reads, holding one entry per CDR3 protein. The data show some 120,000 distinct CDR3 sequences, less than 15% seen once. The sample in question was PBMCs, obtained at follow-up. These TCRs come from a male donor with early-stage non-small cell lung cancer. CDR3s include the opening cysteine and the closing phenylalanine or tryptophan. Each record gives: J gene, D gene, V gene, clone size, CDR3 DNA, CDR3 protein. A D gene is named only where the DNA matches it firmly. Where a row states a size, it is once, few, many or the class of an expanded clone; other rows omit it.

>TRBJ1-1|-|TRBV5-1|many
TGCGCCAGCAGCTTGGCCTCCAGGGCCACTGAAGCTTTCTTT
CASSLASRATEAFF
>TRBJ1-5|-|TRBV7-8|few
TGTGCCAGCAGCTCGAGGACCCTCGGCAGCAATCAGCCCCAGCATTTT
CASSSRTLGSNQPQHF
>TRBJ2-7|TRBD1|TRBV4-3|-
TGCGCCAGCAGCCTGGGACAGGGGCGCTCCTACGAGCAGTACTTC
CASSLGQGRSYEQYF
>TRBJ1-2|-|TRBV7-9|-
TGTGCCAGCAGCTTAGAAGGGGTCTATGGCTACACCTTC
CASSLEGVYGYTF
>TRBJ1-2|-|TRBV6-1|many
TGTGCCAGCATTCTACAGGCCGGCTATGGCTACACCTTC
CASILQAGYGYTF
>TRBJ2-5|TRBD1|TRBV20-1|few
TGCAGTGCTCACAGGGGTAGTAAGACCCAGTACTTC
CSAHRGSKTQYF
>TRBJ1-1|TRBD1|TRBV7-9|few
TGTGCCAGCAGCCTCCAGGGGGAAACTGAAGCTTTCTTT
CASSLQGETEAFF
>TRBJ2-5|-|TRBV12-3/TRBV12-4|-
-
CASSTSETQYF
>TRBJ2-2|-|TRBV27|many
TGTGCCAGCAGTTTCGAGGTCAACACCGGGGAGCTGTTTTTT
CASSFEVNTGELFF
>TRBJ2-1|TRBD1|TRBV20-1|-
TGCAGTGCTAGGACAGGGGGCGCCAGTTCTTCCTATGAGCAGTTCTTC
CSARTGGASSSYEQFF